The clone carrying this T cell receptor beta chain was seen just once. Its antigen is undetermined. The entry originates in a study of cytomegalovirus exposure and HLA in healthy donors. This CDR3 has 15 residues. V was pared by 2 bases and J by 9 bases, with 9 bases of the junction left unmatched. Germline V gives CDR1 MNHEY, CDR2 SMNVEV (reference sequence). Assay used: immunoSEQ multiplex PCR; TCRdb lists only in-frame clones, some missing. The repertoire holds more than 110,000 clones, with less than 95% as singletons. Whole-study findings and limits: Per published reports, the classifier diagnosed cytomegalovirus status with high specificity and sensitivity. One later analysis, an examination of the 100 to 150 validation repertoires, found that first-cohort TCR clusters tended to co-occur in them. In vitro confirmation showed a few CMV-associated chains to be CMV antigen specific.

Donors were drawn from the approximately 120-subject validation cohort, separate from the roughly 700-subject first cohort. The clonotype originates from a young man in good health and CMV-seropositive. This chain connects TRBV27 to TRBJ1-5, with 8 bases aligning to TRBD1. Sequencing was carried out using PBMCs. The CDR3 protein is CASSLIGQGQWPQHF. The CDR3 region has the DNA TGTGCCAGCAGTTTAATAGGACAGGGCCAATGGCCCCAGCATTTT.